Shown below are 32 T cell receptor beta chains from a single sample sequenced in a study of beta chain features in type 1 diabetes. The sequenced template was cDNA made from the entire isolated RNA. Sequencing used immunoSEQ multiplex PCR; TCRdb keeps in-frame clones, though not all of them. The sample has 150,000 or so clones; about 50% are singletons. Sequencing was done on a sample of Tregs from blood. The receptors shown here come from a man in his late teens or twenties in good health.

The chain combines TRBV28 with TRBJ1-2; possible D gene TRBD1, 6 bases. Trimming took 3 bases from V and 8 from J, leaving 22 bases between them. The CDR3 is 16 amino acids. CDR1 is MDHEN, CDR2 SYDVKM, per germline. The CDR3 region is CASSFRWGRGIQGYTF. The CDR3 nucleotides read TGTGCCAGCAGTTTTCGTTGGGGCAGGGGAATACAGGGCTACACCTTC.

This clone has only a few counts. The chain carries TRBV29-1 and TRBJ1-1, with D hard to call. The CDR3 contains 15 residues. With 4 bases removed from V and 4 bases from J, the gap between germline ends came to 19 bases. From germline, CDR1 is SQVTM and CDR2 ANQGSEA. CDR3 loop: CSVVDFGSQATEAFF. CDR3 DNA sequence: TGCAGCGTTGTAGATTTTGGCAGCCAGGCCACTGAAGCTTTCTTT.

The gene calls are TRBV2 and TRBJ1-2, with D perhaps TRBD1 (5 bases). Trimming took 4 bases from V and 6 from J, leaving 6 bases between them. Germline values: CDR1 SNHLY, CDR2 FYNNEI. The CDR3 extends over 11 amino acids. CDR3 DNA sequence: TGTGCCAGCAGTGCGGGGGATGGCTACACCTTC. Residues: CASSAGDGYTF.

The J gene is TRBJ2-1, the V gene TRBV7-3, with D possibly matching TRBD1 (5 bases). The length of the CDR3 is 15 residues. Trimming left V 2 bases short and J 3 bases short, with 11 bases between. Germline CDR1 and CDR2: SGHTA and FQGTGA. CDR3 residues: CASSLSRAGYNEQFF. In DNA form, the CDR3 reads TGTGCCAGCAGCTTATCCAGGGCAGGCTACAATGAGCAGTTCTTC. Together with reference TRBV7-3 and TRBJ2-1, the CDR3 gives the full variable domain: GAGVSQTPSNKVTEKGKYVELRCDPISGHTALYWYRQSLGQGPEFLIYFQGTGAADDSGLPNDRFFAVRPEGSVSTLKIQRTERGDSAVYLCASSLSRAGYNEQFFGPGTRLTVL.

On this clone: Distinct nucleotide sequences in the sample also encode this CDR3. The gene calls are TRBV15 and TRBJ2-5; D not resolved. This CDR3 has 13 residues. Looked up from germline, CDR1 is LNHNV and CDR2 is YYDKDF (reference sequence). Trimming left V 0 bases short and J 5 bases short, with 7 bases between. The CDR3: CATSRDRLETQYF. The CDR3, as DNA: TGTGCCACCAGCAGAGACAGACTGGAGACCCAGTACTTC.

The rearrangement links TRBV4-2 to TRBJ2-5; 7 bases line up with TRBD2. CDR1 is LGHNA, CDR2 YNFKEQ, per germline. After removal of 4 bases from V and 7 bases from J, the junction contained 3 bases not matched to a gene. The CDR3 is 12 amino acids. The CDR3 loop reads CASSPPGGTQYF. The CDR3 nucleotides are TGTGCCAGCAGCCCCCCGGGAGGGACCCAGTACTTC.

This clone was detected only once. This chain joins TRBV7-9 and TRBJ2-5; 8 bases match TRBD2. Trimming removed 2 bases from V and 4 bases from J; junction bases left unmatched: 0. There are 13 residues in the CDR3. CDR1 and CDR2 (germline): SEHNR, FQNEAQ (reference sequence). The chain's CDR3 is CASSLLAGETQYF. DNA for the CDR3: TGTGCCAGCAGCTTACTAGCGGGAGAGACCCAGTACTTC. Combining the CDR3 with reference TRBV7-9 and TRBJ2-5 gives the whole variable domain DTGVSQNPRHKITKRGQNVTFRCDPISEHNRLYWYRQTLGQGPEFLTYFQNEAQLEKSRLLSDRFSAERPKGSFSTLEIQRTEQGDSAMYLCASSLLAGETQYFGPGTRLLVL.

This clone was observed a handful of times. The chain has TRBV7-2 and TRBJ2-5; a weak D match, TRBD2 (6 bases). The CDR3 runs 17 residues. Trimming cost V 2 bases and J 4 bases, with 20 bases left between them. The V gene's germline CDR1 is SGHTA and CDR2 FQGNSA. The CDR3 bases are TGTGCCAGCAGCTTATGGAGGAGGGGCCGGATAGGAGAGACCCAGTACTTC. Amino acids: CASSLWRRGRIGETQYF.

The chain carries TRBV4-1 and TRBJ2-7, with D possibly TRBD1 on 5 matching bases. Germline values: CDR1 MGHRA, CDR2 YSYEKL. The V end was cut by 0 bases, the J end by 5 bases, with 14 bases between. This CDR3 has 15 residues. The CDR3 DNA follows: TGCGCCAGCAGCCAAGAAGCCGGCAGGGTTAACGAGCAGTACTTC. This sequence encodes CASSQEAGRVNEQYF.

V and J are TRBV15 and TRBJ1-4; D is uncertain. This CDR3 spans 14 amino acids. Germline CDR1 reads LNHNV; CDR2 reads YYDKDF (reference sequence). The V end lost 5 bases, the J end lost 7 bases, and 14 bases lay between the germline ends. The CDR3 sequence: CATSPRGNSEKLFF. The CDR3 DNA reads as TGTGCCACCAGCCCGAGAGGGAATAGTGAAAAACTGTTTTTT. The variable domain in full, completed from reference TRBV15 and TRBJ1-4, reads DAMVIQNPRYQVTQFGKPVTLSCSQTLNHNVMYWYQQKSSQAPKLLFHYYDKDFNNEADTPDNFQSRRPNTSFCFLDIRSPGLGDTAMYLCATSPRGNSEKLFFGSGTQLSVL.

This chain uses TRBV14 with TRBJ2-5; the match to TRBD2 covers 12 bases. Germline values: CDR1 SGHDN, CDR2 FVKESK. Trimming took 4 bases from V and 7 from J; bases not matched to a gene: 7. The CDR3 sequence is 15 residues long. The CDR3 is CASSLLAGGPRTQYF. The CDR3 DNA follows: TGTGCCAGCAGCCTACTAGCGGGGGGTCCCAGGACCCAGTACTTC.

In this sample, this clone turned up a few times. This chain connects TRBV5-4 to TRBJ1-2; 8 bases are shared with TRBD1. V lost 3 bases and J lost 8; bases outside the gene matches: 9. The CDR3 is 14 amino acids. CDR1 is SGHNT, CDR2 YYREEE, per germline (reference sequence). The CDR3 nucleotides read TGTGCCAGCAGCTCCAAAGGACAGGGCGGAGGCTACACCTTC. Its translation is CASSSKGQGGGYTF.

V is TRBV4-2 and J is TRBJ2-6; perhaps TRBD1 as D (5 bases). The CDR3 extends over 16 amino acids. Trimming cost V 6 bases and J 4 bases, with 16 bases left between them. Germline-derived CDR1 and CDR2 are LGHNA and YNFKEQ. The chain's CDR3 is CASSPTARIGANVLTF. In nucleotides, the CDR3 is TGTGCCAGCAGTCCGACAGCTAGAATCGGGGCCAACGTCCTGACTTTC.

This rearrangement joins TRBV19 to TRBJ2-1; 8 nucleotides agree with TRBD2. Looked up from germline, CDR1 is LNHDA and CDR2 is SQIVND (reference sequence). The trim removed 9 bases at V and 13 bases at J, leaving 11 bases unmatched. The CDR3 loop spans 12 amino acids. CDR3 sequence: CASSFPGLVQFF. In DNA form, the CDR3 reads TGTGCCAGCTCTTTTCCGGGACTAGTACAGTTCTTC.

The V gene is TRBV7-9, the J gene TRBJ2-5, with 7 bases identical to TRBD1. The J call may be incorrect, as the DNA end agrees better with TRBJ2-7. The CDR3 has 13 amino acids. Germline V gene lookup returns CDR1 SEHNR and CDR2 FQNEAQ (reference sequence). CDR3 bases: TGTGCCAGCAGGAAGAGACAGGGAAACGAGCAGTACTTC. Protein: CASRKRQGNEQYF.

This clone was recorded a few times. This chain joins TRBV11-1 and TRBJ2-1, with D uncertain. Looked up from germline, CDR1 is SGHAT and CDR2 is FQDESV (reference sequence). The CDR3 is made up of 18 amino acids. Deletions cut 2 bases from V and 8 bases from J, with 25 bases between. CDR3 in amino acids: CASSLFGRSGRYNDEQFF. Here the CDR3 DNA reads TGTGCCAGCAGCTTATTTGGTAGATCCGGTCGGTATAACGATGAGCAGTTCTTC.

This clone was seen a handful of times. The chain joins TRBV4-2 to TRBJ2-3, with D possibly matching TRBD1 (5 bases). With 5 bases removed from V and 5 bases from J, the gap between germline ends came to 8 bases. Germline CDR1 and CDR2: LGHNA and YNFKEQ. The length of the CDR3 is 12 residues. CDR3 coding DNA: TGTGCCAGCAGCTCTAGGGGAGATACGCAGTATTTT. This sequence encodes CASSSRGDTQYF.

Sample share makes this clone medium-sized (0.01 to 0.1%). J is TRBJ2-2 and V is TRBV10-3; 7 bases fit TRBD1. From germline, CDR1 is ENHRY and CDR2 SYGVKD. Unmatched junction bases numbered 7, after V lost 5 bases and J lost 7 bases. CDR3 size: 14 residues. Written as DNA, the CDR3 is TGTGCCATCAGTCCCACAGGGGCGAGCGGGGAGCTGTTTTTT. Protein product: CAISPTGASGELFF.

This clone was recorded only once. This chain links TRBV7-3 with TRBJ2-7; perhaps TRBD1 as D (5 bases). Germline V gene lookup returns CDR1 SGHTA and CDR2 FQGTGA. V lost 5 bases to trimming and J lost 7 bases, with 15 bases between them. The CDR3 is made up of 13 amino acids. The CDR3 sequence is CASSRMVREEQYF. For the CDR3, the DNA is TGTGCCAGCAGCCGGATGGTCAGGGAAGAGCAGTACTTC.

The gene calls are TRBV5-1 and TRBJ2-1; TRBD1 matches 7 bases. After removal of 5 bases from V and 3 bases from J, the junction contained 11 bases not matched to a gene. Germline V gene lookup returns CDR1 SGHRS and CDR2 YFSETQ. This CDR3 contains 16 residues. CDR3 DNA sequence: TGCGCCAGCAGTATAGATACAGGGGAACACTACAATGAGCAGTTCTTC. Translating gives CASSIDTGEHYNEQFF.

As regards this clone: Within the sample, other DNA sequences also encode this same CDR3. The rearrangement links TRBV18 to TRBJ2-7; 7 nucleotides agree with TRBD1. After removal of 0 bases from V and 2 bases from J, the junction contained 4 bases not matched to a gene. Germline V lookup: CDR1 KGHSH, CDR2 LQKENI. The CDR3 runs 15 residues. This chain's CDR3 is CASSPPGQGAYEQYF. In DNA form, the CDR3 reads TGTGCCAGCTCACCACCCGGTCAGGGGGCCTACGAGCAGTACTTC.

The gene calls are TRBV7-9 and TRBJ1-3; 7 bases fit TRBD1. V shed 3 bases, J shed 2 bases, and the junction held 4 bases outside the gene matches. CDR1 SEHNR and CDR2 FQNEAQ come from the germline V gene (reference sequence). This CDR3 is 15 amino acids long. CDR3 residues: CASSFRQGAGNTIYF. Written as DNA, the CDR3 is TGTGCCAGCAGCTTCCGTCAGGGGGCTGGAAACACCATATATTTT.

This clone came up a few times. The rearrangement links TRBV28 to TRBJ2-3, with 7 nucleotides matching TRBD1. The CDR3 totals 14 residues. V lost 10 bases and J lost 1; bases outside the gene matches: 8. CDR1 MDHEN and CDR2 SYDVKM come from the germline V gene. CDR3 sequence: CAMGSGTGTDTQYF. As DNA, the CDR3 is TGTGCCATGGGATCCGGGACAGGCACAGATACGCAGTATTTT.

The J gene is TRBJ1-2, the V gene TRBV5-4; D is perhaps TRBD1 (5 bases). The V end lost 4 bases, the J end lost 8 bases, and 27 bases lay between the germline ends. Germline CDR1 and CDR2: SGHNT and YYREEE (reference sequence). The CDR3 contains 17 residues. The CDR3 spells CASSATKNRGEVSGYTF. In nucleotides, the CDR3 is TGTGCCAGCAGCGCAACCAAAAACCGGGGGGAGGTTAGCGGCTACACCTTC.

This sequence joins TRBV9 and TRBJ2-1; D unclear. The germline V gene has CDR1 SGDLS and CDR2 YYNGEE. This CDR3 spans 15 amino acids. V lost 0 bases and J 5 bases, leaving 12 bases between the germline ends. CDR3 DNA: TGTGCCAGCAGCGTAGTGGGCGAATTTAACAATGAGCAGTTCTTC. It yields the protein CASSVVGEFNNEQFF. Drawing the rest from reference TRBV9 and TRBJ2-1, the complete variable domain is DSGVTQTPKHLITATGQRVTLRCSPRSGDLSVYWYQQSLDQGLQFLIQYYNGEERAKGNILERFSAQQFPDLHSELNLSSLELGDSALYFCASSVVGEFNNEQFFGPGTRLTVL.

The rearrangement joins TRBV9 to TRBJ2-1, with a possible D match to TRBD2 (6 bases). This CDR3 comprises 16 residues. Per the germline V gene, CDR1 is SGDLS and CDR2 is YYNGEE. V gave up 4 bases and J gave up 1 base, with 15 bases separating them. This chain's CDR3 is CASSHLTGASYNEQFF. In DNA form, the CDR3 reads TGTGCCAGCAGCCATTTGACGGGAGCATCCTACAATGAGCAGTTCTTC.

The chain carries TRBV5-1 and TRBJ2-7, with D possibly being TRBD1 (6 bases). The CDR3 length is 16 residues. CDR1 SGHRS and CDR2 YFSETQ come from the germline V gene. Between the trimmed V and J ends, which lost 2 bases and 3 bases, there was a span of 18 bases. CDR3 sequence (DNA): TGCGCCAGCAGCTTCAACAGGGATTCCATTTACTACGAGCAGTACTTC. It is translated as CASSFNRDSIYYEQYF.

The chain joins TRBV30 to TRBJ2-7; D ambiguous. CDR1 and CDR2 (germline): GTSNPN, SVGIG (reference sequence). Trimming pared 3 bases from V and 2 bases from J, leaving 8 bases between. The length of the CDR3 is 12 residues. CDR3 bases: TGTGCCTGGAGCGGTCAGGCCTACGAGCAGTACTTC. Translating gives CAWSGQAYEQYF.

V usage is TRBV5-1 and J usage is TRBJ1-4; 10 nucleotides align to TRBD1. V gave up 5 bases and J gave up 6 bases; unmatched junction bases: 7. Germline lookup yields CDR1 SGHRS and CDR2 YFSETQ. The length of the CDR3 is 15 residues. The CDR3 protein is CASRPTGQGDEKLFF. CDR3 coding DNA: TGCGCCAGCAGACCTACCGGACAGGGGGATGAAAAACTGTTTTTT.

The rearrangement joins TRBV25-1 to TRBJ2-1; maybe TRBD2 (5 bases). The CDR3 extends over 13 amino acids. V dropped 5 bases and J dropped 7 bases, with 12 bases sitting between them. Per germline, CDR1 MGHDK and CDR2 SYGVNS. CDR3 region: CASSRSGGNEQFF. DNA for the CDR3: TGTGCCAGCAGTCGCTCTGGAGGAAATGAGCAGTTCTTC. Together with reference TRBV25-1 and TRBJ2-1, the CDR3 gives the full variable domain: EADIYQTPRYLVIGTGKKITLECSQTMGHDKMYWYQQDPGMELHLIHYSYGVNSTEKGDLSSESTVSRIRTEHFPLTLESARPSHTSQYLCASSRSGGNEQFFGPGTRLTVL.

The chain couples TRBV4-2 to TRBJ1-2; 7 nucleotides line up with TRBD1. With 0 bases clipped from V and 3 bases from J, the junction kept 1 base outside the gene matches. The CDR3 spans 14 residues. Germline-derived CDR1 and CDR2 are LGHNA and YNFKEQ. This CDR3 is CASSQDGTDYGYTF. The CDR3 DNA reads TGTGCCAGCAGCCAAGATGGGACAGACTATGGCTACACCTTC.

This clone was detected a few times. The chain links TRBV7-3 to TRBJ1-2, with 8 bases lining up with TRBD1. Germline CDR1 is SGHTA and CDR2 is FQGTGA. Trimming took 5 bases from V and 4 from J; bases not matched to a gene: 3. This CDR3 comprises 13 residues. The DNA of the CDR3 is TGTGCCAGCAGCCCCCAGGGGGCCTATGGCTACACCTTC. Amino acids: CASSPQGAYGYTF.